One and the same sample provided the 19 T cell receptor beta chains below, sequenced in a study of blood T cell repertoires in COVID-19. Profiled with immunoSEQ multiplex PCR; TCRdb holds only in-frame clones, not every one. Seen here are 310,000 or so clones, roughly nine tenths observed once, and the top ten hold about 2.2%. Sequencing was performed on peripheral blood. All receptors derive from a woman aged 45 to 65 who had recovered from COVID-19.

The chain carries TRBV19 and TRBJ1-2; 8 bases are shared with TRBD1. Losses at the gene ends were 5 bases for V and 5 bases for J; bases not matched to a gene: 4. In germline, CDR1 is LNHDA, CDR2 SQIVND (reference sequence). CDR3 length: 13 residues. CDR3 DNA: TGTGCCAGTAGTCGGACAGGGTCTTATGGCTACACCTTC. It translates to CASSRTGSYGYTF.

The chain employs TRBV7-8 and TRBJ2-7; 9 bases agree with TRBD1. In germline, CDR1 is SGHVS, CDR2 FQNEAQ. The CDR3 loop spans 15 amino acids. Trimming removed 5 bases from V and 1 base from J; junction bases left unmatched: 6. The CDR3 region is CASSPRDRASYEQYF. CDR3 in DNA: TGTGCCAGCAGCCCCCGGGACAGGGCTTCCTACGAGCAGTACTTC.

The CDR3 here is CASTSRQVRVFSPLHF. The CDR3, as DNA: TGTGCCAGCACCTCAAGACAGGTTCGGGTGTTTTCACCCCTCCACTTT. This rearrangement joins TRBV5-6 to TRBJ1-6; D may be TRBD1 (6 bases). This CDR3 is built from 16 residues. V was cut by 6 bases and J by 9 bases, with 22 bases left in between. The germline CDR1 and CDR2 sequences are SGHDT and YYEEEE. The full variable domain, completed using reference TRBV5-6 and TRBJ1-6, is DAGVTQSPTHLIKTRGQQVTLRCSPKSGHDTVSWYQQALGQGPQFIFQYYEEEERQRGNFPDRFSGHQFPNYSSELNVNALLLGDSALYLCASTSRQVRVFSPLHFGNGTRLTVT.

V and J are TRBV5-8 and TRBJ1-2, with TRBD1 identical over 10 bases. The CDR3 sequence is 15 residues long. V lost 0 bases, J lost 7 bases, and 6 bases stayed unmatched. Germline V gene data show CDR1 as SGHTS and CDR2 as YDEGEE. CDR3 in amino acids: CASSLGLTGGFGYTF. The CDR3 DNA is TGTGCCAGCAGCTTGGGATTGACAGGGGGCTTTGGCTACACCTTC.

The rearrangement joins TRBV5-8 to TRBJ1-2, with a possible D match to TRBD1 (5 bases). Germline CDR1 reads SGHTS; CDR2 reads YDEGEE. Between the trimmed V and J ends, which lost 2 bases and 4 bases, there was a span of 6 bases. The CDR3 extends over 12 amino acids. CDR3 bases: TGTGCCAGCAGCTTTAGGGGCTATGGCTACACCTTC. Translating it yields CASSFRGYGYTF.

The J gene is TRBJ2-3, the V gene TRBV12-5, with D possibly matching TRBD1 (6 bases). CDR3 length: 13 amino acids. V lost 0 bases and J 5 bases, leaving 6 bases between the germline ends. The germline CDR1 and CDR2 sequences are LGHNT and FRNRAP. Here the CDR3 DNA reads TGTGCTAGTGGTTTGGTAGGGGGAGATACGCAGTATTTT. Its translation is CASGLVGGDTQYF.

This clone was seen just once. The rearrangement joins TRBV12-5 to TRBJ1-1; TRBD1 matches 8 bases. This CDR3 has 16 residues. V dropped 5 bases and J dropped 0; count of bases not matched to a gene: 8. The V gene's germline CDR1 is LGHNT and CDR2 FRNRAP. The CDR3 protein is CASGTRGQALNTEAFF. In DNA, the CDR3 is TGTGCTAGTGGTACCCGGGGACAGGCCCTGAACACTGAAGCTTTCTTT.

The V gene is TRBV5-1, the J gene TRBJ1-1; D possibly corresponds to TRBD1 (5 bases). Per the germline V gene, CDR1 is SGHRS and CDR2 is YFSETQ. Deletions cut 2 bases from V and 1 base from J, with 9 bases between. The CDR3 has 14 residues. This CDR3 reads CASSLWGENTEAFF. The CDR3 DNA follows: TGCGCCAGCAGCTTATGGGGGGAGAACACTGAAGCTTTCTTT.

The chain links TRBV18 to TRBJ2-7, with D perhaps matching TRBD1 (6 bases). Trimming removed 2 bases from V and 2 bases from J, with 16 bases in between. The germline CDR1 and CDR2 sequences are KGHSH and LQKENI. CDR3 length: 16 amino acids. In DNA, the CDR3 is TGTGCCAGCTCACCAGCTGAAAGGGGGACACCCTACGAGCAGTACTTC. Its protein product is CASSPAERGTPYEQYF.

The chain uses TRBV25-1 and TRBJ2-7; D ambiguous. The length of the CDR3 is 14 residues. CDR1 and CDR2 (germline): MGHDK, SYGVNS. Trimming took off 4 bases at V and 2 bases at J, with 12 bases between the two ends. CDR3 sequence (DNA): TGTGCCAGCAGTGCCCGGTATTCCCCCTACGAGCAGTACTTC. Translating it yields CASSARYSPYEQYF.

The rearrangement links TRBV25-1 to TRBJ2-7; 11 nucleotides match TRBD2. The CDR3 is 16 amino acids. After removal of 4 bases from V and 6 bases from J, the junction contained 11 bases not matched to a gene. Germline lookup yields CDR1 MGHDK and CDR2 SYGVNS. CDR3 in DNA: TGTGCCAGCAGTGGGGGACTAGCGGCTTATGGGGGCGAGCAGTACTTC. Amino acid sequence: CASSGGLAAYGGEQYF.

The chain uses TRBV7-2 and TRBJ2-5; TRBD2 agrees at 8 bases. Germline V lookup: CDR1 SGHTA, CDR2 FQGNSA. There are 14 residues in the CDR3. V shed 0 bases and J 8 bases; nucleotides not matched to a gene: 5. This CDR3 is CASSLAGGLVTQYF. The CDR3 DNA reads TGTGCCAGCAGCTTAGCGGGGGGACTAGTTACCCAGTACTTC.

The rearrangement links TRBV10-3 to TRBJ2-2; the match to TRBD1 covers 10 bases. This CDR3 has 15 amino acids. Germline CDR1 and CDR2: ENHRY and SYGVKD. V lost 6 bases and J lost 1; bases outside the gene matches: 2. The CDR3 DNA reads TGTGCCATCAGGGGGACAGGGGTGAACACCGGGGAGCTGTTTTTT. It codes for CAIRGTGVNTGELFF.

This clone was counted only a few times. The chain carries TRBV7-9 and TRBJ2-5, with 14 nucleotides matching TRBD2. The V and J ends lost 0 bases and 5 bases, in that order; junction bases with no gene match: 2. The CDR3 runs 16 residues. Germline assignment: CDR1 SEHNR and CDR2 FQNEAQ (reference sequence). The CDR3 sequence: CASSLARTSGGETQYF. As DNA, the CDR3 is TGTGCCAGCAGCTTAGCGCGGACTAGCGGGGGGGAGACCCAGTACTTC.

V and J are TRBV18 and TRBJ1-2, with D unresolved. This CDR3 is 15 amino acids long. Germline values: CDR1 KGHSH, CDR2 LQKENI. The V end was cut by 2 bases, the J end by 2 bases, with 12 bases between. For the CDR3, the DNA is TGTGCCAGCTCACCAGTAAGTGGAGGGAACTATGGCTACACCTTC. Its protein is CASSPVSGGNYGYTF.

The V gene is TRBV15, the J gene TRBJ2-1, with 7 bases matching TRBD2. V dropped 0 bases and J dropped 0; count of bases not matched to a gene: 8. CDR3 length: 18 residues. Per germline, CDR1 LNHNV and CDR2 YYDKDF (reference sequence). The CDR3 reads CATSRESLGRSSYNEQFF. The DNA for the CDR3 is TGTGCCACCAGCAGAGAATCCCTCGGGAGGAGCTCCTACAATGAGCAGTTCTTC.

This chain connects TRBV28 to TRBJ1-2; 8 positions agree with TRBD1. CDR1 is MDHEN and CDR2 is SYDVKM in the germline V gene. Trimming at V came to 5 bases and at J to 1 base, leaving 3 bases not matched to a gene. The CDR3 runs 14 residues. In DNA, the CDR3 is TGTGCCAGCAGTCGGACAGGGCTTAACTATGGCTACACCTTC. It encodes CASSRTGLNYGYTF.

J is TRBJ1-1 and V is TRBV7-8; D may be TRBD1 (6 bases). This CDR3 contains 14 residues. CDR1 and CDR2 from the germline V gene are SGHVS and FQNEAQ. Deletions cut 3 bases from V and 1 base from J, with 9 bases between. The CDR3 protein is CASSFGQQNTEAFF. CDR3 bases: TGTGCCAGCAGCTTTGGACAGCAGAACACTGAAGCTTTCTTT.

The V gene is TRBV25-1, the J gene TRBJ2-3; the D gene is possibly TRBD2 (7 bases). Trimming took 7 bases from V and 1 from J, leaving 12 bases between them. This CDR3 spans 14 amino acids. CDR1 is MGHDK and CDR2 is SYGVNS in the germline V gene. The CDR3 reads CASKGGARTDTQYF. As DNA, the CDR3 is TGTGCCAGCAAGGGGGGGGCCCGCACAGATACGCAGTATTTT.